The 14 T cell receptor beta chains in this list originate from one sample, sequenced in a study of blood T cells in healthy people across ages. Combining a sample-barcoded 5' primer with a J-beta primer mix, a second PCR ran for 7 to 11 cycles. TCRdb ran MiXCR on the 5' RACE reads and lists one entry per CDR3 protein. The sample yields about 1,600,000 distinct CDR3 sequences, approximately 38% seen once. Source material: blood. These TCRs come from a woman younger than 30 in good health.

Note on this clonotype: This may stem from a read error, because a much larger clone lies one nucleotide away. The chain carries TRBV20-1 and TRBJ2-3, with 9 bases lining up with TRBD2. This CDR3 region has 14 residues. The germline V gene encodes CDR1 DFQATT and CDR2 SNEGSKA (reference sequence). This CDR3 is CSAMSAGGQDTLYF. The CDR3 DNA sequence: TGCAGTGCTATGAGCGCGGGGGGGCAAGATACGCTGTATTTT.

For the CDR3, the DNA is TGTGCCAGCAGCCTGATCCAGGGGCCGGGGGAGACCCAGTACTTC. Protein sequence: CASSLIQGPGETQYF. The chain has TRBV7-9 and TRBJ2-4; D perhaps matches TRBD1 (6 bases). The J call may be incorrect, as the DNA end agrees better with TRBJ2-5. CDR1 SEHNR and CDR2 FQNEAQ come from the germline V gene (reference sequence). CDR3 length: 15 residues.

The chain has TRBV6-2 or TRBV6-3 and TRBJ1-5; weak D call: TRBD1 (6 bases). Germline-derived CDR1 and CDR2 are MNHEY and SVGEGT. Trimming stripped 6 bases from V and 2 bases from J, with 14 bases between. CDR3 length: 15 amino acids. The CDR3: CASSEPDRRNQPQHF. The CDR3 coding sequence is TGTGCCAGCAGCGAGCCAGACAGGCGCAATCAGCCCCAGCATTTT.

The chain is built from TRBV20-1 and TRBJ1-1; D gene uncertain. V lost 0 bases and J lost 1, with 9 bases in between. This CDR3 has 14 residues. The V gene's germline CDR1 is DFQATT and CDR2 SNEGSKA (reference sequence). CDR3 coding DNA: TGCAGTGCTAGAGATCGGGCCGCGAACACTGAAGCTTTCTTT. Its protein is CSARDRAANTEAFF.

The chain carries TRBV29-1 and TRBJ1-2, with no clear D. V dropped 3 bases and J dropped 6 bases, with 11 bases sitting between them. The CDR3 covers 12 residues. Germline CDR1 is SQVTM and CDR2 is ANQGSEA. CDR3 in amino acids: CSVDRRDDGYTF. As DNA, the CDR3 is TGCAGCGTTGACAGGCGGGATGATGGCTACACCTTC.

The chain is built from TRBV5-1 and TRBJ1-3; tentative D call: TRBD1 (6 bases). V was pared by 0 bases and J by 0 bases, with 10 bases between. CDR1 and CDR2 (germline): SGHRS, YFSETQ. CDR3 size: 16 residues. CDR3 sequence (DNA): TGCGCCAGCAGCTTGGCCGGGGGCATCTCTGGAAACACCATATATTTT. Translated, it gives CASSLAGGISGNTIYF.

The chain employs TRBV5-1 and TRBJ2-1; 7 positions match TRBD1. This CDR3 region has 15 residues. Germline lookup yields CDR1 SGHRS and CDR2 YFSETQ. Germline trimming cut 7 bases from V and 0 bases from J; bases unmatched to any gene: 7. CDR3 region: CASGGQESSYNEQFF. CDR3 in DNA: TGCGCCAGCGGAGGACAGGAAAGCTCCTACAATGAGCAGTTCTTC.

This chain uses TRBV9 with TRBJ2-1, with D possibly TRBD2 on 6 matching bases. CDR1 SGDLS and CDR2 YYNGEE come from the germline V gene. The V gene lost 0 bases and the J gene lost 5 bases, with 15 bases spanning the gap. CDR3 length: 16 amino acids. The CDR3 nucleotides read TGTGCCAGCAGCGTAGGAGCGGGCGTGGTAGACAATGAGCAGTTCTTC. Translated: CASSVGAGVVDNEQFF.

The CDR3: CASSSPRLAERYNEQYF. DNA for the CDR3: TGTGCCAGCAGCTCCCCCCGACTAGCGGAGAGATACAATGAGCAGTACTTC. V gene TRBV7-9 combines with J gene TRBJ2-1, with 9 positions matching TRBD2. The better agreement between TRBJ2-7 and the DNA end casts doubt on the J call. The CDR3 is 17 amino acids. Germline V lookup: CDR1 SEHNR, CDR2 FQNEAQ (reference sequence).

In this sample, this clonotype turned up a few times. The rearrangement links TRBV29-1 to TRBJ2-3; TRBD1 agrees at 10 bases. The CDR3 covers 16 residues. With 1 base clipped from V and 2 bases from J, the junction kept 6 bases outside the gene matches. Germline V gene lookup returns CDR1 SQVTM and CDR2 ANQGSEA. CDR3 protein: CSVEGIGQGDTDTQYF. The CDR3 DNA follows: TGCAGCGTTGAAGGTATAGGACAGGGGGACACAGATACGCAGTATTTT.

The J gene is TRBJ2-3, the V gene TRBV29-1; tentatively, D is TRBD2 (6 bases). This CDR3 is built from 14 residues. CDR1 is SQVTM, CDR2 ANQGSEA, per germline. V was shortened by 5 bases and J by 6 bases, with 18 bases between the two germline ends. The CDR3 here is CSVSGGTGGDTQYF. DNA for the CDR3: TGCAGCGTTTCCGGTGGGACTGGGGGTGATACGCAGTATTTT.

The chain links TRBV2 to TRBJ2-5, with 13 bases fitting TRBD2. Germline values: CDR1 SNHLY, CDR2 FYNNEI. The CDR3 has 17 residues. Germline trimming cut 9 bases from V and 2 bases from J; bases unmatched to any gene: 12. The CDR3 DNA reads as TGTGCCAGAGCCGGGACTAGCGGGGCCTCCTTTCAAGAGACCCAGTACTTC. It specifies CARAGTSGASFQETQYF. The complete variable domain, with remaining parts taken from reference TRBV2 and TRBJ2-5, reads EPEVTQTPSHQVTQMGQEVILRCVPISNHLYFYWYRQILGQKVEFLVSFYNNEISEKSEIFDDQFSVERPDGSNFTLKIRSTKLEDSAMYFCARAGTSGASFQETQYFGPGTRLLVL.

Notes on this clonotype: A junction boundary mismatches the germline segment, possibly from a read error. The chain uses TRBV20-1 and TRBJ2-3, with TRBD2 as a possible D gene (5 bases). Germline-derived CDR1 and CDR2 are DFQATT and SNEGSKA (reference sequence). This CDR3 spans 14 amino acids. CDR3 coding DNA: TGCAGTACTAGAGTTCGAGAGAGCACAGATACGCAGTATTTT. Its protein is CSTRVRESTDTQYF.

This sequence joins TRBV28 and TRBJ2-3, with D possibly TRBD2 on 5 matching bases. The CDR3 covers 16 residues. Trimming removed 5 bases from V and 5 bases from J, with 20 bases in between. Germline V gives CDR1 MDHEN, CDR2 SYDVKM. The CDR3: CASSARLTGWRDTQYF. The CDR3 DNA is TGTGCCAGCAGTGCCCGGTTGACGGGGTGGAGAGATACGCAGTATTTT.